This T cell receptor (beta chain) was identified in a study of somatic mutations in cytotoxic T cells in rheumatoid arthritis. This CDR3 comprises 13 residues. The ends were cut back, 4 bases at V and 0 bases at J, with 8 bases in the middle. The germline V gene encodes CDR1 GTSNPN and CDR2 SVGIG (reference sequence). TCRdb keeps only in-frame clones here, not all; method: immunoSEQ multiplex PCR. The sample lists about 15,000 clones, 72% seen once, with roughly 10% in the top ten. Sequenced material: CD8+ T cells sorted from blood. The origin of this receptor is an adult with rheumatoid arthritis. V and J are TRBV30 and TRBJ2-3; D remains unclear. This CDR3 reads CAWNEASTDTQYF. CDR3 coding DNA: TGTGCCTGGAATGAAGCTAGCACAGATACGCAGTATTTT.